The clone carrying this T cell receptor beta chain has a count of ten or more. These data come from a study of regulatory T cells in long-lasting Graves disease. Both iRepertoire HTBI primers and Arm-PCR of CDR3 regions were used to build the TCR beta libraries. Using its own MiXCR run on the multiplex PCR reads, TCRdb lists one record per CDR3 protein. The sample lists more than 450,000 distinct CDR3 sequences; 16% were seen once. The time point was: newly diagnosed GD, antithyroid drugs for less than 3 months. Following extraction of RNA from PBMCs, that RNA was used to make the TCR library. These data were also filed under a second study, of T cells in Graves' hyperthyroidism and ophthalmopathy.

Sequenced material: peripheral blood mononuclear cells (PBMCs), taken at new diagnosis, from a patient treated with antithyroid drugs. This clonotype originated in a man aged 40-50 years with Graves disease.

In DNA form, the CDR3 reads TGCAGTGCTAGAACTAGCGGGAATACAGATACGCAGTATTTT. Its protein product is CSARTSGNTDTQYF. The rearrangement joins TRBV20-1 to TRBJ2-3, with 10 bases matching TRBD2. This CDR3 is 14 amino acids long. V dropped 2 bases and J dropped 3; count of bases not matched to a gene: 2. CDR1 is DFQATT and CDR2 is SNEGSKA in the germline V gene (reference sequence).